The present T cell receptor (beta chain) was sequenced within a study of PD-1 blockade in classical Hodgkin lymphoma. The time point: cycle 4 day 1 (C4D1), after five to seven weeks of nivolumab. No patient escaped relapse after autologous stem cell transplantation, and brentuximab vedotin exposure varied. Magnetic negative selection of thawed PBMCs was the method by which CD4+ T cells were purified. This table comes from immunoSEQ multiplex PCR, and its TCRdb copy is limited to in-frame clones, with some not included. The top ten hold 2% to 2.5% of the sample, which has tens of thousands of clones, more than 70% seen once. Germline-derived CDR1 and CDR2 are LNHDA and SQIVND (reference sequence). The CDR3 is made up of 16 amino acids. Losses at the gene ends were 8 bases for V and 1 base for J; bases not matched to a gene: 8.

The sample consisted of CD4+ T cells from blood, taken before the fourth cycle of nivolumab. This sequence joins TRBV19 and TRBJ2-1, with TRBD2 identical over 10 bases. The receptor was isolated from a human donor with classical Hodgkin lymphoma. The CDR3 reads CASGTQTSGSYNEQFF. The CDR3 DNA follows: TGTGCCAGTGGAACACAGACTAGCGGGTCCTACAATGAGCAGTTCTTC.